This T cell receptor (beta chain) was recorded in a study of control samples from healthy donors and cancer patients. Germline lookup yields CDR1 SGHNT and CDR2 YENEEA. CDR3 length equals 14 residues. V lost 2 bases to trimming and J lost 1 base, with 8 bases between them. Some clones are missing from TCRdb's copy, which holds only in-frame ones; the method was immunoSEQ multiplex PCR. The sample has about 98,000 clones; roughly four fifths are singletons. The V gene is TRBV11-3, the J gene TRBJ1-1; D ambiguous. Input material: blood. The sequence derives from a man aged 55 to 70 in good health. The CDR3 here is CASSLTGTNTEAFF. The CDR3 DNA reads TGTGCCAGCAGCTTAACGGGAACGAACACTGAAGCTTTCTTT.